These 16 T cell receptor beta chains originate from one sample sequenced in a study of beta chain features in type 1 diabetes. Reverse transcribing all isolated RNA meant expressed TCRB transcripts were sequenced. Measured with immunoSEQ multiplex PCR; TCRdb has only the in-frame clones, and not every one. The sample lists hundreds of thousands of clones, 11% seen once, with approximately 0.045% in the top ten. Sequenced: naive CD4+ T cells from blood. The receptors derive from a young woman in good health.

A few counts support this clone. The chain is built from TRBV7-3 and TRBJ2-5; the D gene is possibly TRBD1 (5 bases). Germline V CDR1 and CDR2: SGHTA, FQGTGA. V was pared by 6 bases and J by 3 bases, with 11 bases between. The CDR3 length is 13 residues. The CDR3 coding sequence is TGTGCCAGCAGTCTAAGGGGTGAAGAGACCCAGTACTTC. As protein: CASSLRGEETQYF.

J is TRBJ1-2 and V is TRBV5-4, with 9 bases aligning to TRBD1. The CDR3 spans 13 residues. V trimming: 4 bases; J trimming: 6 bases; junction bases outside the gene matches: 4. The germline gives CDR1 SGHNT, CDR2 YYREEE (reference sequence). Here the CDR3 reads CASSIQGADGYTF. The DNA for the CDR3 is TGTGCCAGCAGCATACAGGGGGCCGATGGCTACACCTTC.

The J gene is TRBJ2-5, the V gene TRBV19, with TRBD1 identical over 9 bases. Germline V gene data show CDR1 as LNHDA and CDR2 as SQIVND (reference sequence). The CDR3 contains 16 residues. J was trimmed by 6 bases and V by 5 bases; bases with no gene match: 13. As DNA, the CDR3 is TGTGCCAGTAGTCGAACCGGGACAGGGTCCATCAAGACCCAGTACTTC. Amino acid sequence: CASSRTGTGSIKTQYF.

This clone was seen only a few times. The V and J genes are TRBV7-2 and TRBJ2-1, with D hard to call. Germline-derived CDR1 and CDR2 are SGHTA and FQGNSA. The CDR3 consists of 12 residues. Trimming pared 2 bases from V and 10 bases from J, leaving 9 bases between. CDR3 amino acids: CASSLWYPEQFF. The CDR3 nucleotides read TGTGCCAGCAGCTTATGGTATCCCGAGCAGTTCTTC.

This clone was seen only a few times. CDR3 coding DNA: TGTGCCAGCAGTGAATGGGAACAGGGGGGTAGTGGCTACACCTTC. Its protein is CASSEWEQGGSGYTF. The J gene is TRBJ1-2, the V gene TRBV25-1; 8 nucleotides align to TRBD1. The CDR3 covers 15 residues. V lost 1 base, J lost 7 bases, and 8 bases stayed unmatched. Per the germline V gene, CDR1 is MGHDK and CDR2 is SYGVNS.

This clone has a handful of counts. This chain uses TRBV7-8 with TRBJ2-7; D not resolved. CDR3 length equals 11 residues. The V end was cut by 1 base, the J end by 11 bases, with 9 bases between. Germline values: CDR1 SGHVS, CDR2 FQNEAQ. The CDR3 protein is CASSLDSTKYV. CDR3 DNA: TGTGCCAGCAGCTTAGATAGTACCAAGTACGTC.

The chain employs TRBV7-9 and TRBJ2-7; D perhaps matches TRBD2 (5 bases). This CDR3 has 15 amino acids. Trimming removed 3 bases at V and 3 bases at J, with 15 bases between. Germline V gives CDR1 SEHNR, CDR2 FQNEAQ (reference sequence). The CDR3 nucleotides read TGTGCCAGCAGCTTGGCCGGGGTTAGTAGCTACGAGCAGTACTTC. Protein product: CASSLAGVSSYEQYF.

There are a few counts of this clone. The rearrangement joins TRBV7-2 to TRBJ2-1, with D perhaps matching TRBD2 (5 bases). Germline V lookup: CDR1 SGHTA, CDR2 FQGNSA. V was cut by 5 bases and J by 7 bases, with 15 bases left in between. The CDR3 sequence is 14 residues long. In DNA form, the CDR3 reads TGTGCCAGCAGCCCCCGGCGGGCAGGAAATGAGCAGTTCTTC. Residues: CASSPRRAGNEQFF.

CDR3 protein: CASSIWFGANVLTF. The CDR3 DNA reads TGTGCCAGTAGTATTTGGTTTGGGGCCAACGTCCTGACTTTC. The chain is built from TRBV19 and TRBJ2-6; D is unclear. This CDR3 has 14 residues. The V end lost 3 bases, the J end lost 3 bases, and 6 bases lay between the germline ends. Looked up from germline, CDR1 is LNHDA and CDR2 is SQIVND (reference sequence).

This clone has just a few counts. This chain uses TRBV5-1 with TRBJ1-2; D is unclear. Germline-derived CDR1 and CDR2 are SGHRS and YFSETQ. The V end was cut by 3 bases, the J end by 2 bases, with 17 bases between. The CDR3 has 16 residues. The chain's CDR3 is CASSSETATTNYGYTF. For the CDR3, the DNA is TGCGCCAGCAGCTCCGAAACTGCCACTACCAACTATGGCTACACCTTC.

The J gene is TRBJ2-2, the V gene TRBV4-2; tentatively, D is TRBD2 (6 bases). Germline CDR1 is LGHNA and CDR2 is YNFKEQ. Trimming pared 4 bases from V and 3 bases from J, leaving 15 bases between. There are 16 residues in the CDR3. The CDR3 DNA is TGTGCCAGCAGCCGGGAGGCGGGAACGGACACCGGGGAGCTGTTTTTT. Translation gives CASSREAGTDTGELFF.

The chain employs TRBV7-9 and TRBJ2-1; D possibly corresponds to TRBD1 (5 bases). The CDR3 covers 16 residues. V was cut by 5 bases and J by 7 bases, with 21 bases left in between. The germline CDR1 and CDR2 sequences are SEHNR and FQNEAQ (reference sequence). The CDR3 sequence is CASSPGKIVATNEQFF. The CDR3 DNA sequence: TGTGCCAGCAGCCCAGGGAAAATAGTGGCAACAAATGAGCAGTTCTTC.

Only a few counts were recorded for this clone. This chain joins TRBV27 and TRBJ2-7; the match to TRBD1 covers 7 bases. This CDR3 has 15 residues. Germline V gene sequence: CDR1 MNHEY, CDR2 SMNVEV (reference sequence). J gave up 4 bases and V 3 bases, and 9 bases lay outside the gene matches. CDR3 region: CASSFHPGQRYEQYF. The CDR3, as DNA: TGTGCCAGCAGTTTTCACCCGGGACAGAGATACGAGCAGTACTTC.

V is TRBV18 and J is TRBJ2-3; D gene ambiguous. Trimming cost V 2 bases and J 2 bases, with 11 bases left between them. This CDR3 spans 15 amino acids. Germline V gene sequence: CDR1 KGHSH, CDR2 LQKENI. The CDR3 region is CASSPEVPVTDTQYF. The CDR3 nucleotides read TGTGCCAGCTCACCAGAAGTTCCTGTCACAGATACGCAGTATTTT.

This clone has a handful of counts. For the CDR3, the DNA is TGTGCCAGCAGCTTGGGTAGTACCTACGGCGTCGGAAAACTGTTTTTT. It encodes CASSLGSTYGVGKLFF. J is TRBJ1-4 and V is TRBV5-4; D not resolved. V was trimmed by 0 bases and J by 10 bases, leaving 19 bases between them. This CDR3 has 16 residues. From germline, CDR1 is SGHNT and CDR2 YYREEE (reference sequence).

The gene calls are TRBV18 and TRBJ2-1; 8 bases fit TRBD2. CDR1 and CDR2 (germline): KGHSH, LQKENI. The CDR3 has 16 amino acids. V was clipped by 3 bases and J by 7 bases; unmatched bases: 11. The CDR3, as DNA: TGTGCCAGCTCACCGGTTATGGTAGCGGGGTGGAATGAGCAGTTCTTC. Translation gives CASSPVMVAGWNEQFF.